The 10 T cell receptor beta chains given below trace back to one sample, sequenced in a study of T cells in localized non-small cell lung cancer. Sequenced by immunoSEQ multiplex PCR; TCRdb stores in-frame clones only, minus some. The sample shows under 5,000 clones, 32% of them seen only once. The sequences come from lung tumor tissue, collected before any cancer treatment. The receptors here all came from a male donor at least 60 years old with stage III lung adenocarcinoma.

This clone has just a few counts. This rearrangement joins TRBV6-8 to TRBJ2-1; 7 nucleotides match TRBD2. Looked up from germline, CDR1 is MNHGY and CDR2 is SAAAGT. The CDR3 is 17 amino acids. Trimming took 0 bases from V and 1 from J; bases not matched to a gene: 6. The chain's CDR3 is CASSYSPSGRSYNEQFF. The CDR3 DNA reads as TGTGCCAGCAGTTACTCCCCTAGCGGTAGATCCTACAATGAGCAGTTCTTC.

In this sample, this clone turned up a few times. The V gene is TRBV30, the J gene TRBJ2-7, with D maybe TRBD1 (6 bases). This CDR3 is built from 11 residues. Between the trimmed V and J ends, which lost 5 bases and 5 bases, there was a span of 10 bases. Germline loops: CDR1 GTSNPN, CDR2 SVGIG (reference sequence). CDR3 protein: CAWSRGHEQYF. For the CDR3, the DNA is TGTGCCTGGTCCAGGGGCCACGAGCAGTACTTC. The full variable domain, its missing parts supplied by reference TRBV30 and TRBJ2-7, is SQTIHQWPATLVQPVGSPLSLECTVEGTSNPNLYWYRQAAGRGLQLLFYSVGIGQISSEVPQNLSASRPQDRQFILSSKKLLLSDSGFYLCAWSRGHEQYFGPGTRLTVT.

By share, this clone ranks as medium-sized (0.01 to 0.1%). V and J are TRBV30 and TRBJ2-3; possible D gene TRBD2, 5 bases. The V gene's germline CDR1 is GTSNPN and CDR2 SVGIG (reference sequence). This CDR3 spans 14 amino acids. V lost 0 bases and J lost 4, with 11 bases in between. The CDR3: CAWSVLGRADTQYF. The CDR3 DNA is TGTGCCTGGAGTGTACTAGGAAGGGCAGATACGCAGTATTTT.

The genes are TRBV9 and TRBJ1-5, with 9 bases lining up with TRBD1. The trim removed 2 bases at V and 4 bases at J, leaving 4 bases unmatched. Germline values: CDR1 SGDLS, CDR2 YYNGEE. The CDR3 has 15 amino acids. CDR3 sequence (DNA): TGTGCCAGCAGCGTGGGGGACAGGGAAAATCAGCCCCAGCATTTT. Translation: CASSVGDRENQPQHF. The variable domain in full, completed from reference TRBV9 and TRBJ1-5, reads DSGVTQTPKHLITATGQRVTLRCSPRSGDLSVYWYQQSLDQGLQFLIQYYNGEERAKGNILERFSAQQFPDLHSELNLSSLELGDSALYFCASSVGDRENQPQHFGDGTRLSIL.

This clone is medium-sized (0.01 to 0.1%) within its sample. The V call is TRBV28, the J call TRBJ2-7; 8 positions agree with TRBD1. Looked up from germline, CDR1 is MDHEN and CDR2 is SYDVKM. Trimming removed 6 bases from V and 5 bases from J; junction bases left unmatched: 12. The CDR3 sequence is 15 residues long. CDR3 bases: TGTGCCAGCAGCACTACCTCGGACAGGGACCACGAGCAGTACTTC. Its protein is CASSTTSDRDHEQYF.

The chain has TRBV19 and TRBJ1-1; TRBD1 matches at 9 bases. Per germline, CDR1 LNHDA and CDR2 SQIVND (reference sequence). CDR3 length: 16 residues. After removal of 8 bases from V and 0 bases from J, the junction contained 10 bases not matched to a gene. The CDR3 DNA sequence: TGTGCCAGTCCGGGACAGGGTGCGTCAATGAACACTGAAGCTTTCTTT. It codes for CASPGQGASMNTEAFF.

CDR3 residues: CASSVGIGPPRNEQYF. The CDR3 coding sequence is TGTGCCAGCAGCGTAGGAATAGGCCCCCCGCGGAACGAGCAGTACTTC. The chain employs TRBV9 and TRBJ2-7; D is unresolved. Trimming left V 0 bases short and J 5 bases short, with 18 bases between. Germline lookup yields CDR1 SGDLS and CDR2 YYNGEE. This CDR3 region has 16 residues.

This clone is deemed medium-sized. The V gene is TRBV11-3, the J gene TRBJ2-2; D unresolved. The CDR3 has 15 amino acids. Germline V gene data show CDR1 as SGHNT and CDR2 as YENEEA. Trimming left V 1 base short and J 0 bases short, with 6 bases between. The CDR3 nucleotides are TGTGCCAGCAGCTTAGGACTGGCGAACACCGGGGAGCTGTTTTTT. Translation: CASSLGLANTGELFF.

This clone was seen a few times. This rearrangement joins TRBV28 to TRBJ1-3; 10 bases map to TRBD1. CDR1 is MDHEN, CDR2 SYDVKM, per germline. V trimming: 0 bases; J trimming: 1 base; junction bases outside the gene matches: 3. The CDR3 covers 17 residues. The CDR3 nucleotides are TGTGCCAGCAGTTTATGGAGGGACAGGGGTTCTGGAAACACCATATATTTT. This sequence encodes CASSLWRDRGSGNTIYF.

The table lists this clone with a few counts. The genes are TRBV6-8 and TRBJ2-2; 7 bases match TRBD2. CDR1 is MNHGY, CDR2 SAAAGT, per germline. J was trimmed by 4 bases and V by 5 bases; bases with no gene match: 7. This CDR3 region has 15 residues. CDR3 bases: TGTGCCAGCAGTACGTCAGCGGGATCCACCGGGGAGCTGTTTTTT. It specifies CASSTSAGSTGELFF.